The rows below give T cell receptor beta chains drawn from one sample of a study of CD8+ T cells in alopecia areata. Here immunoSEQ multiplex PCR was the method, and the copy in TCRdb shows in-frame clones only, minus some. Here the sample spans 90,000 to 150,000 clones, around 56% being singletons. The sequencing used CD4+ T cells sorted from blood, collected at week 4, from a patient treated with tofacitinib. The source is a human donor with alopecia areata. The CDR3 runs from the conserved cysteine through the conserved F or W. A D gene is named only where the DNA matches it firmly. Rows may omit the clone size; those that give it use once, few, many or a size class.

D gene: .; V gene: TRBV9; clone size: .; J gene: TRBJ2-1; CDR3 protein: CASSVMPGTNEQFF
D gene: .; V gene: TRBV4-1; clone size: .; J gene: TRBJ2-7; CDR3 protein: CASSQPGHSRAEQYF
D gene: TRBD2; V gene: TRBV7-8; clone size: .; J gene: TRBJ2-1; CDR3 protein: CASSVTSGLYNEQFF
D gene: TRBD1; V gene: TRBV29-1; clone size: once; J gene: TRBJ1-4; CDR3 protein: CSVGRTGGKLFF
D gene: TRBD1; V gene: TRBV7-8; clone size: few; J gene: TRBJ2-4; CDR3 protein: CASSPGQGGIQYF
D gene: TRBD2; V gene: TRBV29-1; clone size: .; J gene: TRBJ2-1; CDR3 protein: CSGSGRSYNEQFF
D gene: .; V gene: TRBV30; clone size: .; J gene: TRBJ1-2; CDR3 protein: CAWSSPGIYGYTF
D gene: TRBD1; V gene: TRBV27; clone size: .; J gene: TRBJ1-6; CDR3 protein: CASSNQGALGNSPLHF
D gene: .; V gene: TRBV29-1; clone size: .; J gene: TRBJ1-5; CDR3 protein: CSVALRSQPQHF
D gene: .; V gene: TRBV4-1; clone size: .; J gene: TRBJ1-2; CDR3 protein: CASSQEGRYGYTF
D gene: .; V gene: TRBV6-5; clone size: few; J gene: TRBJ2-1; CDR3 protein: CASRRPGNEQFF
D gene: TRBD1; V gene: TRBV6-5; clone size: few; J gene: TRBJ2-1; CDR3 protein: CASSRTGNEQFF
D gene: .; V gene: TRBV2; clone size: .; J gene: TRBJ2-5; CDR3 protein: CASSELETQYF
D gene: .; V gene: TRBV30; clone size: .; J gene: TRBJ2-7; CDR3 protein: CAWRGIMTFSYEQYF
D gene: .; V gene: TRBV25-1; clone size: .; J gene: TRBJ2-5; CDR3 protein: CASSGTEKETQYF
D gene: .; V gene: TRBV19; clone size: .; J gene: TRBJ1-6; CDR3 protein: CATSHEDLGHNSPLHF
D gene: TRBD1; V gene: TRBV28; clone size: .; J gene: TRBJ2-7; CDR3 protein: CASRTQTGGPTYEQYF
D gene: .; V gene: TRBV5-1; clone size: few; J gene: TRBJ1-1; CDR3 protein: CASSLEDRKGEAFF
D gene: .; V gene: TRBV15; clone size: .; J gene: TRBJ2-7; CDR3 protein: CATSKGLGGLSYEQYF
D gene: .; V gene: TRBV19; clone size: few; J gene: TRBJ1-2; CDR3 protein: CASSITGRELNYGYTF
D gene: .; V gene: TRBV5-6; clone size: few; J gene: TRBJ2-3; CDR3 protein: CASSPRRTDTQYF
D gene: .; V gene: TRBV6-5; clone size: .; J gene: TRBJ2-1; CDR3 protein: CASSLHSNEQFF
D gene: .; V gene: TRBV5-4; clone size: .; J gene: TRBJ1-1; CDR3 protein: CASSLAGYWTEAFF
D gene: .; V gene: TRBV7-9; clone size: .; J gene: TRBJ1-5; CDR3 protein: CASSLGGSYNQPQHF
D gene: .; V gene: TRBV2; clone size: few; J gene: TRBJ1-5; CDR3 protein: CASKLVQNSNQPQHF
D gene: .; V gene: TRBV30; clone size: .; J gene: TRBJ1-1; CDR3 protein: CAWSKGRVTEAFF
D gene: .; V gene: TRBV29-1; clone size: .; J gene: TRBJ1-1; CDR3 protein: CSVAGVMNTEAFF
D gene: .; V gene: TRBV6-5; clone size: .; J gene: TRBJ2-1; CDR3 protein: CASSYSSGTSYNEQFF
D gene: .; V gene: TRBV27; clone size: .; J gene: TRBJ1-5; CDR3 protein: CASSLVWARPYNQPQHF
D gene: .; V gene: TRBV29-1; clone size: .; J gene: TRBJ1-2; CDR3 protein: CSVEDNHGYTF
D gene: .; V gene: TRBV5-6; clone size: .; J gene: TRBJ1-2; CDR3 protein: CASSGTRGERYYTF
D gene: .; V gene: TRBV29-1; clone size: .; J gene: TRBJ1-2; CDR3 protein: CSVEAVTRQRNYGYTF
D gene: TRBD1; V gene: TRBV5-4; clone size: few; J gene: TRBJ1-4; CDR3 protein: CASSGGTGSNEKLFF
D gene: .; V gene: TRBV15; clone size: .; J gene: TRBJ2-7; CDR3 protein: CATSRAKDVTYEQYF
D gene: .; V gene: TRBV9; clone size: .; J gene: TRBJ2-6; CDR3 protein: CASSPRGVTSGANVLTF
D gene: .; V gene: TRBV7-3; clone size: few; J gene: TRBJ2-1; CDR3 protein: CASSLTSGEDEQFF
D gene: .; V gene: TRBV7-9; clone size: .; J gene: TRBJ1-1; CDR3 protein: CASSLEPGEGNTEAFF
D gene: .; V gene: TRBV7-9; clone size: .; J gene: TRBJ1-2; CDR3 protein: CASSLVSLNYGYTF
D gene: .; V gene: TRBV10-3; clone size: .; J gene: TRBJ2-3; CDR3 protein: CAISAGTSTDTQYF
D gene: .; V gene: TRBV27; clone size: .; J gene: TRBJ2-3; CDR3 protein: CASSAKFTDTQYF
D gene: TRBD2; V gene: TRBV4-2; clone size: few; J gene: TRBJ2-1; CDR3 protein: CASSRRTSDYNEQFF
D gene: .; V gene: TRBV10-1; clone size: .; J gene: TRBJ1-4; CDR3 protein: CASSDRRDEKLFF
D gene: .; V gene: TRBV6-1; clone size: .; J gene: TRBJ2-4; CDR3 protein: CASSEASPVAKNIQYF
D gene: TRBD2; V gene: TRBV6-5; clone size: few; J gene: TRBJ2-7; CDR3 protein: CASSRSGGSYEQYF
D gene: .; V gene: TRBV25-1; clone size: .; J gene: TRBJ2-3; CDR3 protein: CASSEMTTDTQYF
D gene: .; V gene: TRBV30; clone size: .; J gene: TRBJ1-1; CDR3 protein: CAWRRTNTEAFF
D gene: TRBD2; V gene: TRBV5-4; clone size: .; J gene: TRBJ2-3; CDR3 protein: CASSRWGRGATDTQYF
D gene: .; V gene: TRBV29-1; clone size: .; J gene: TRBJ2-3; CDR3 protein: CSVVPLVALEDTQYF
D gene: TRBD1; V gene: TRBV7-9; clone size: .; J gene: TRBJ2-6; CDR3 protein: CASSSDRGTNGANVLTF
D gene: .; V gene: TRBV7-9; clone size: few; J gene: TRBJ1-1; CDR3 protein: CATERGMNTEAFF
D gene: .; V gene: TRBV7-9; clone size: medium-sized; J gene: TRBJ2-5; CDR3 protein: CASSFSTGQETQYF
D gene: .; V gene: TRBV10-1; clone size: few; J gene: TRBJ2-3; CDR3 protein: CASSAGQSTDTQYF
D gene: .; V gene: TRBV7-2; clone size: .; J gene: TRBJ1-1; CDR3 protein: CASSLNTGRLNTEAFF
D gene: .; V gene: TRBV15; clone size: .; J gene: TRBJ1-2; CDR3 protein: CATKNRTAANYGYTF
D gene: TRBD1; V gene: TRBV9; clone size: few; J gene: TRBJ1-6; CDR3 protein: CASSSTGNLSPLHF